Presented here are 2 T cell receptor beta chains from one specimen sequenced in a study of cytomegalovirus exposure and HLA in healthy donors (dated by TCRdb to 2016 to 2017). The protocol used for the library was the immunoSEQ multiplex PCR assay. For the multiplex PCR, a mixture combining 60 forward primers for TCR Vbeta segments and 13 reverse primers for TCR Jbeta segments was used. Held by TCRdb, this immuneACCESS table contains in-frame sequences only and omits some clones. Under half of the omission traces to an unresolved V gene where checked; the cause of the rest is unknown. Counted in this sample were some 250,000 clones; 82% of them appeared once. The ten top clones hold 5.4% of the sample. Sequencing was carried out using PBMCs. The receptors stem from a woman aged 40 to 55 in good health and CMV-seropositive.

V and J are TRBV4-2 and TRBJ2-1; TRBD2 matches 11 bases. From germline, CDR1 is LGHNA and CDR2 YNFKEQ. CDR3 size: 19 residues. V was clipped by 4 bases and J by 0 bases; unmatched bases: 11. The CDR3 sequence: CASSLPGLADFSSYNEQFF. Written as DNA, the CDR3 is TGTGCCAGCAGCCTACCGGGACTAGCGGACTTTAGCTCCTACAATGAGCAGTTCTTC.

The CDR3 DNA reads as TGTGCCAGCAGCCTTGGGGCACAGGGGTCCTACGAGCAGTACTTC. Its protein product is CASSLGAQGSYEQYF. V gene TRBV7-6 combines with J gene TRBJ2-7; 7 bases align to TRBD1. The germline CDR1 and CDR2 sequences are SGHVS and FNYEAQ. The length of the CDR3 is 15 residues. The ends lost 5 bases at V and 1 base at J; junction bases unmatched: 8.